Below, 30 T cell receptor beta chains from the same sample are listed, as sequenced in a study of shared clonotypes between healthy human individuals. Measured with immunoSEQ multiplex PCR; TCRdb has only the in-frame clones, and not every one. The data hold millions of clones, with over 85% observed a single time. The specimen was naive CD4+ T cells sorted from blood. Subset meaning: CD45RA+ positively selected. These TCRs come from a man aged 18 to 30 in good health.

The rearrangement links TRBV30 to TRBJ1-6; 9 bases match TRBD1. The CDR3 sequence is 18 residues long. The V gene's germline CDR1 is GTSNPN and CDR2 SVGIG (reference sequence). J was trimmed by 5 bases and V by 0 bases; bases with no gene match: 11. CDR3 nucleotide sequence: TGTGCCTGGAGTGTACCATCTGGGACAGGGATTCATAATTCACCCCTCCACTTT. Amino acids: CAWSVPSGTGIHNSPLHF.

The chain is built from TRBV28 and TRBJ1-2, with D hard to call. This CDR3 spans 13 amino acids. Germline V gives CDR1 MDHEN, CDR2 SYDVKM. V lost 6 bases and J 1 base, leaving 9 bases between the germline ends. CDR3 residues: CASRASDNYGYTF. The CDR3, as DNA: TGTGCCAGCAGGGCCTCAGATAACTATGGCTACACCTTC.

CDR3 protein: CASSGQGITNEKLFF. DNA for the CDR3: TGTGCCAGCAGCGGACAGGGGATAACTAATGAAAAACTGTTTTTT. The rearrangement uses TRBV2 and TRBJ1-4; 9 nucleotides align to TRBD1. V was pared by 6 bases and J by 1 base, with 3 bases of the junction left unmatched. Germline CDR1 is SNHLY and CDR2 is FYNNEI. The CDR3 length is 15 residues.

This clone was counted a single time. V and J are TRBV6-5 and TRBJ1-2; tentative D call: TRBD1 (5 bases). This CDR3 region has 14 residues. CDR1 and CDR2 (germline): MNHEY, SVGAGI. V was trimmed by 2 bases and J by 7 bases, leaving 14 bases between them. CDR3 nucleotide sequence: TGTGCCAGCAGTTACCCTGGGGGGACCGGTGGCTACACCTTC. It translates to CASSYPGGTGGYTF.

Of note for this clone: At one end, the junction sequence differs from germline, possibly due to a read error. The rearrangement uses TRBV7-7 and TRBJ2-2; 7 nucleotides align to TRBD2. The CDR3 length is 15 residues. Germline V gene data show CDR1 as SSHAT and CDR2 as FNYEAQ (reference sequence). The CDR3 loop is CASSFAGVGTGELFF. Here the CDR3 DNA reads TGTGCTAGCAGCTTTGCGGGAGTGGGCACCGGGGAGCTGTTTTTT. Full variable domain (rest looked up from reference TRBV7-7 and TRBJ2-2): GAGVSQSPRYKVTKRGQDVTLRCDPISSHATLYWYQQALGQGPEFLTYFNYEAQPDKSGLPSDRFSAERPEGSISTLTIQRTEQRDSAMYRCASSFAGVGTGELFFGEGSRLTVL.

Regarding this clone: The sample holds other DNA sequences that translate to the same CDR3. The chain carries TRBV18 and TRBJ1-5, with D possibly being TRBD1 (5 bases). CDR1 KGHSH and CDR2 LQKENI come from the germline V gene. The CDR3 is made up of 15 amino acids. Trimming took off 1 base at V and 3 bases at J, with 10 bases between the two ends. The CDR3 spells CASSPLSGSNQPQHF. The DNA for the CDR3 is TGTGCCAGCTCACCACTGTCAGGGTCCAATCAGCCCCAGCATTTT.

The rearrangement joins TRBV6-4 to TRBJ2-4; D is unclear. Per the germline V gene, CDR1 is MRHNA and CDR2 is SNTAGT. V gave up 2 bases and J gave up 2 bases, with 19 bases separating them. The CDR3 runs to 18 residues. The CDR3 here is CASSDPDSPGRTKNIQYF. The DNA of the CDR3 is TGTGCCAGCAGTGACCCAGATAGTCCGGGTAGGACCAAAAACATTCAGTACTTC.

This sequence joins TRBV5-1 and TRBJ1-5, with D unclear. CDR1 is SGHRS, CDR2 YFSETQ, per germline. The CDR3 consists of 15 residues. Between the trimmed V and J ends, which lost 5 bases and 4 bases, there was a span of 16 bases. The CDR3 protein is CASSPAPGRNQPQHF. The CDR3 bases are TGCGCCAGCAGTCCAGCGCCGGGGAGGAATCAGCCCCAGCATTTT.

The V gene is TRBV4-1, the J gene TRBJ2-2; D not resolved. The CDR3 runs 14 residues. V gave up 1 base and J gave up 7 bases, with 10 bases separating them. Germline CDR1 reads MGHRA; CDR2 reads YSYEKL. CDR3 sequence: CASSQAEKYGELFF. DNA of the CDR3: TGCGCCAGCAGCCAAGCGGAAAAGTACGGGGAGCTGTTTTTT.

The chain employs TRBV7-9 and TRBJ2-1; D not certain. CDR1 and CDR2 from the germline V gene are SEHNR and FQNEAQ (reference sequence). This CDR3 is 12 amino acids long. Between the trimmed V and J ends, which lost 6 bases and 9 bases, there was a span of 12 bases. CDR3 amino acids: CASSLNSGEQFF. The CDR3 nucleotides are TGTGCCAGCAGTTTAAATAGTGGTGAGCAGTTCTTC.

This chain joins TRBV5-1 and TRBJ2-5; 7 positions match TRBD2. The CDR3 sequence is 14 residues long. CDR1 and CDR2 from the germline V gene are SGHRS and YFSETQ. J gave up 2 bases and V 5 bases, and 6 bases lay outside the gene matches. The CDR3 coding sequence is TGCGCCAGCAGTCGGGGAGGGTTACAAGAGACCCAGTACTTC. Its protein is CASSRGGLQETQYF.

The J gene is TRBJ2-3, the V gene TRBV13; possible D gene TRBD2, 5 bases. The CDR3 length is 15 residues. Trimming removed 5 bases from V and 2 bases from J, with 14 bases in between. Germline V CDR1 and CDR2: PRHDT, FYEKMQ (reference sequence). DNA for the CDR3: TGTGCCAGCAGCCACGAACGGGGTGCCACAGATACGCAGTATTTT. Its translation is CASSHERGATDTQYF.

Comments on this clone: With a much larger clone just one base away, this may be a read error. Distinct nucleotide sequences in the sample also encode this CDR3. The chain joins TRBV9 to TRBJ2-3; D is undetermined. The germline gives CDR1 SGDLS, CDR2 YYNGEE. Trimming cost V 0 bases and J 1 base, with 3 bases left between them. The CDR3 spans 13 residues. The CDR3 is CASSVAGTDTQYF. In DNA, the CDR3 is TGTGCCAGCAGCGTAGCGGGCACAGATACGCAGTATTTT.

This clone was observed a single time. The gene calls are TRBV10-2 and TRBJ1-4, with D possibly being TRBD1 (5 bases). The CDR3 is 15 amino acids. The V gene's germline CDR1 is WSHSY and CDR2 SAAADI. Trimming left V 7 bases short and J 0 bases short, with 12 bases between. The CDR3 sequence is CASMGQLPTNEKLFF. CDR3 bases: TGCGCCAGCATGGGGCAGCTACCAACTAATGAAAAACTGTTTTTT.

This rearrangement joins TRBV5-1 to TRBJ2-7; weak D call: TRBD1 (6 bases). Trimming stripped 2 bases from V and 2 bases from J, with 14 bases between. The germline CDR1 and CDR2 sequences are SGHRS and YFSETQ. The CDR3 has 15 amino acids. The CDR3 nucleotides read TGCGCCAGCAGCTTAGGGGGAAACAGCCCCTACGAGCAGTACTTC. Translated: CASSLGGNSPYEQYF. Variable domain in full (rest from reference TRBV5-1 and TRBJ2-7): KAGVTQTPRYLIKTRGQQVTLSCSPISGHRSVSWYQQTPGQGLQFLFEYFSETQRNKGNFPGRFSGRQFSNSRSEMNVSTLELGDSALYLCASSLGGNSPYEQYFGPGTRLTVT.

The gene calls are TRBV29-1 and TRBJ2-3, with D possibly matching TRBD2 (7 bases). CDR1 and CDR2 from the germline V gene are SQVTM and ANQGSEA. Trimming stripped 4 bases from V and 4 bases from J, with 18 bases between. This CDR3 is 15 amino acids long. CDR3 sequence (DNA): TGCAGCGTTGCGCCGCCCCGGGGGGCCGCAGATACGCAGTATTTT. It codes for CSVAPPRGAADTQYF.

This clone showed up just once. The chain recombines TRBV5-1 with TRBJ1-4, with D hard to call. The ends were cut back, 1 base at V and 3 bases at J, with 10 bases in the middle. Germline loops: CDR1 SGHRS, CDR2 YFSETQ. CDR3 length: 15 amino acids. Here the CDR3 reads CASSLFVGPNEKLFF. The CDR3 coding sequence is TGCGCCAGCAGCTTGTTCGTAGGACCTAATGAAAAACTGTTTTTT.

The chain joins TRBV7-8 to TRBJ1-2, with D possibly TRBD1 on 6 matching bases. Germline lookup yields CDR1 SGHVS and CDR2 FQNEAQ. V lost 0 bases to trimming and J lost 3 bases, with 11 bases between them. The CDR3 runs 15 residues. CDR3 in amino acids: CASSLASGGDYGYTF. CDR3 nucleotide sequence: TGTGCCAGCAGCTTAGCGTCTGGGGGCGACTATGGCTACACCTTC.

This clone was recorded once. The chain recombines TRBV30 with TRBJ1-1; 7 bases agree with TRBD1. CDR3 length: 14 amino acids. Germline assignment: CDR1 GTSNPN and CDR2 SVGIG (reference sequence). The ends lost 4 bases at V and 1 base at J; junction bases unmatched: 6. The CDR3 bases are TGTGCCTGGAAACAGGGGACACCGAACACTGAAGCTTTCTTT. Translation: CAWKQGTPNTEAFF.

This clone was counted a single time. The chain recombines TRBV7-2 with TRBJ1-3; D might be TRBD1 (5 bases). The V end lost 7 bases, the J end lost 0 bases, and 13 bases lay between the germline ends. This CDR3 region has 15 residues. Germline values: CDR1 SGHTA, CDR2 FQGNSA. The chain's CDR3 is CASNPGDSSGNTIYF. The CDR3 DNA follows: TGTGCCAGCAATCCGGGGGATAGCTCTGGAAACACCATATATTTT.

V usage is TRBV6-5 and J usage is TRBJ2-2; tentatively, D is TRBD2 (5 bases). Trimming removed 6 bases at V and 0 bases at J, with 11 bases between. This CDR3 spans 15 amino acids. Germline-derived CDR1 and CDR2 are MNHEY and SVGAGI. CDR3 residues: CASSRRGSNTGELFF. The CDR3 DNA reads as TGTGCCAGCAGCAGACGCGGGTCGAACACCGGGGAGCTGTTTTTT.

In its sample, this clone was seen many times. One end of the junction varies from germline; a read error may be responsible. This chain uses TRBV7-7 with TRBJ2-3; no clear D. The CDR3 runs to 13 residues. Germline V CDR1 and CDR2: SSHAT, FNYEAQ (reference sequence). The DNA of the CDR3 is TGTGCTAGCAGCCCATCCCCCGCAGATACGCAGTATTTT. This gives the protein CASSPSPADTQYF.

Only one count was recorded for this clone. The chain is built from TRBV30 and TRBJ2-2, with D perhaps TRBD2 (6 bases). CDR1 and CDR2 (germline): GTSNPN, SVGIG (reference sequence). Trimming removed 4 bases at V and 2 bases at J, with 23 bases between. The CDR3 contains 18 residues. The CDR3 region is CAWTSRRNSGVNTGELFF. The CDR3, as DNA: TGTGCCTGGACCTCTCGTCGGAACTCGGGGGTAAACACCGGGGAGCTGTTTTTT.

The CDR3 loop is CASRNIQGFDYGYTF. In DNA form, the CDR3 reads TGTGCCAGCAGAAATATACAGGGTTTTGACTATGGCTACACCTTC. V usage is TRBV6-1 and J usage is TRBJ1-2; possibly TRBD1 for D (6 bases). Trimming pared 6 bases from V and 3 bases from J, leaving 17 bases between. The CDR3 runs to 15 residues. CDR1 MNHNS and CDR2 SASEGT come from the germline V gene.

Details on this clone: One junction end disagrees with the germline gene, perhaps due to a read error. V is TRBV5-1 and J is TRBJ2-5; a weak D match, TRBD1 (6 bases). Germline CDR1 and CDR2: SGHRS and YFSETQ. The CDR3 extends over 12 amino acids. CDR3 DNA: TGCGCCAGCAGCCCGGACAGTTCTCATCAGGACTTC. Translation gives CASSPDSSHQDF. The whole variable domain, remainder taken from reference TRBV5-1 and TRBJ2-5, is KAGVTQTPRYLIKTRGQQVTLSCSPISGHRSVSWYQQTPGQGLQFLFEYFSETQRNKGNFPGRFSGRQFSNSRSEMNVSTLELGDSALYLCASSPDSSHQDFGPGTRLLVL.

This clone came up once. V and J are TRBV29-1 and TRBJ2-7; 8 nucleotides match TRBD2. The CDR3 sequence is 13 residues long. The germline V gene encodes CDR1 SQVTM and CDR2 ANQGSEA. V shed 1 base, J shed 4 bases, and the junction held 3 bases outside the gene matches. CDR3 in DNA: TGCAGCGTTGAAGCGGGGGGGATGTACGAGCAGTACTTC. Translated: CSVEAGGMYEQYF.

This rearrangement joins TRBV4-1 to TRBJ1-2; tentatively, D is TRBD1 (6 bases). The CDR3 is 13 residues long. Trimming stripped 4 bases from V and 7 bases from J, with 13 bases between. Looked up from germline, CDR1 is MGHRA and CDR2 is YSYEKL. The CDR3 region has the DNA TGCGCCAGCAGCCTTCGACAGGCGGGTGGCTACACCTTC. Translating it yields CASSLRQAGGYTF.

J is TRBJ2-3 and V is TRBV7-2, with 10 bases matching TRBD1. The length of the CDR3 is 15 residues. Unmatched junction bases numbered 2, after V lost 3 bases and J lost 2 bases. Germline V CDR1 and CDR2: SGHTA, FQGNSA. Here the CDR3 reads CASSFDRGPTDTQYF. In DNA, the CDR3 is TGTGCCAGCAGCTTCGACAGGGGGCCCACAGATACGCAGTATTTT.

The chain carries TRBV7-3 and TRBJ2-5, with 8 nucleotides matching TRBD2. J lost 0 bases, V lost 7 bases, and 7 bases had no gene match. Germline CDR1 SGHTA, CDR2 FQGTGA. The CDR3 spans 15 residues. This CDR3 reads CASTPSGGYQETQYF. In DNA form, the CDR3 reads TGTGCCAGCACGCCCAGCGGGGGATACCAAGAGACCCAGTACTTC.

V gene TRBV7-9 combines with J gene TRBJ2-3; 7 positions agree with TRBD2. V was clipped by 5 bases and J by 5 bases; unmatched bases: 13. The CDR3 is 16 amino acids. Germline V gene data show CDR1 as SEHNR and CDR2 as FQNEAQ (reference sequence). The CDR3 region is CASSLGTTNAGDTQYF. The CDR3 bases are TGTGCCAGCAGCCTGGGGACTACAAACGCGGGAGATACGCAGTATTTT.